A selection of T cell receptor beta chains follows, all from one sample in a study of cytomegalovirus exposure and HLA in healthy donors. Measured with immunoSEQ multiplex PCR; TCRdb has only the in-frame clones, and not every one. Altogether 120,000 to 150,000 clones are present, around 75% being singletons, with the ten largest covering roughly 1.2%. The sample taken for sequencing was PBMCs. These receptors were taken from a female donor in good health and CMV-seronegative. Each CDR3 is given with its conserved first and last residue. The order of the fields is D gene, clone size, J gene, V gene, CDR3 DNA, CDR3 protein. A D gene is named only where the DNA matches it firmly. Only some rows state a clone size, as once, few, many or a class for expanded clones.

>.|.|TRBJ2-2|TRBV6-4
TGTGCCAGCAGTGACTCGGAGGCCGGGGAGCTGTTTTTT
CASSDSEAGELFF
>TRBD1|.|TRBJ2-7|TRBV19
TGTGCCAGTAGTATAGCCGGGACAGGGGCCTACGAGCAGTACTTC
CASSIAGTGAYEQYF
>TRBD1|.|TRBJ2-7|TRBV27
TGTGCCAGCAGTTCGGGGACAGGTTACGAGCAGTACTTC
CASSSGTGYEQYF
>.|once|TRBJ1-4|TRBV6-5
TGTGCCAGCAGTCTCTCCACGGAGATTGGTGAAAAACTGTTTTTT
CASSLSTEIGEKLFF
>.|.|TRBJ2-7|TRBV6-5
TGTGCCAGCACCAGCTCCTACGAGCAGTACTTC
CASTSSYEQYF
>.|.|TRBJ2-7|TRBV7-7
TGTGCCAGCAGCTTAGACCTAGCGTCAAATCTGTACTTC
CASSLDLASNLYF
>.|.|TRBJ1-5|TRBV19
TGTGCCAGTAGTATTACATCGGGAAGTCAGCCCCAGCATTTT
CASSITSGSQPQHF
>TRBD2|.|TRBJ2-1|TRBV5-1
TGCGCCAGCAACGAACTAGCGGGGGGCTCCTACAATGAGCAGTTCTTC
CASNELAGGSYNEQFF
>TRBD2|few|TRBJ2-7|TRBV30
TGTGCCTGGGCGGTGGCGGGAGGTACCTACGAGCAGTACTTC
CAWAVAGGTYEQYF
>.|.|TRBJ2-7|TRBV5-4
TGTGCCAGCAGCTTGGACAACTACGAGCAGTACTTC
CASSLDNYEQYF
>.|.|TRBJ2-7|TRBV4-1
TGCGCCAGCAGCCAAGAATGGGGAGTACCAGCCTCCTACGAGCAGTACTTC
CASSQEWGVPASYEQYF
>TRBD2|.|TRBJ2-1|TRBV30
TGTGCCGGGGGGGTGTACCAGTTCTTC
CAGGVYQFF
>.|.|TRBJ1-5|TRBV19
TGTGCCAGTAGCGACAGGCCCAATAGCAATCAGCCCCAGCATTTT
CASSDRPNSNQPQHF
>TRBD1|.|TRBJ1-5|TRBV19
TGTGCCAGTACCGGACAGGGAAGCAATCAGCCCCAGCATTTT
CASTGQGSNQPQHF
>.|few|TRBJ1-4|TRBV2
TGTGCCAGCAGTGCACAGGGTTCTAATGAAAAACTGTTTTTT
CASSAQGSNEKLFF
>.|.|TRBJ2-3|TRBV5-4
TGTGCCAGCAGCTTGTCCAGGGATGCAGATACGCAGTATTTT
CASSLSRDADTQYF
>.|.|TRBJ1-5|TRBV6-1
TGTGCCAGCAGTGACACATTCGATCAGCCCCAGCATTTT
CASSDTFDQPQHF
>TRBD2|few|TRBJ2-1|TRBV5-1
TGCGCCAGCAGCCGGACTAGCGGGAAGTACAATGAGCAGTTCTTC
CASSRTSGKYNEQFF
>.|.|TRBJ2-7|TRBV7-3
TGTGCCAGCAGCTACGAGGCTCCCTACGAGCAGTACTTC
CASSYEAPYEQYF